Included here is one T cell receptor (beta chain) sequence, with context. CDR3 length: 14 residues. The germline gives CDR1 MDHEN, CDR2 SYDVKM. V was pared by 3 bases and J by 9 bases, with 17 bases between. The sample originates from a study of cytomegalovirus exposure and HLA in healthy donors. Use of 60 Vbeta and 13 Jbeta primers characterized the PCR. Produced via immunoSEQ multiplex PCR; TCRdb's table is partial and in-frame only. The sample yields about 130,000 clones, about 80% seen once. The source of this sequence is a human donor in good health. Specimen: PBMCs. The chain combines TRBV28 with TRBJ2-5; D possibly corresponds to TRBD2 (6 bases). Written as DNA, the CDR3 is TGTGCCAGCAGTTTCTCACGGTCTCGGGAGTCCCAGTACTTC. Protein product: CASSFSRSRESQYF.